The 19 T cell receptor beta chains in this list originate from one sample, sequenced in a study of control samples from healthy donors and cancer patients. Method: immunoSEQ multiplex PCR; TCRdb's copy keeps in-frame clones and lacks some. The sample carries 150,000 to 200,000 clones, about nine tenths recorded once. The sample taken for sequencing was blood. All receptors derive from a woman aged 35 to 49 in good health.

The genes are TRBV12-3 or TRBV12-4 and TRBJ2-1, with TRBD1 as a possible D gene (6 bases). The CDR3 totals 11 residues. V was cut by 4 bases and J by 15 bases, with 13 bases left in between. The CDR3 protein is CASSYRDKPFF. In nucleotides, the CDR3 is TGTGCCAGCAGTTACCGGGACAAGCCGTTCTTC.

This sequence joins TRBV6-5 and TRBJ1-6, with D perhaps TRBD1 (5 bases). This CDR3 spans 14 amino acids. V was cut by 7 bases and J by 14 bases, with 21 bases left in between. From germline, CDR1 is MNHEY and CDR2 SVGAGI. CDR3 DNA sequence: TGTGCCAGCAAAACCCCCTGGGGGGATGGGGCCCTCCACTTT. This sequence encodes CASKTPWGDGALHF.

The chain carries TRBV11-2 and TRBJ2-1; a weak D match, TRBD2 (5 bases). CDR1 SGHAT and CDR2 FQNNGV come from the germline V gene. V dropped 1 base and J dropped 2 bases, with 9 bases sitting between them. The length of the CDR3 is 15 residues. Written as DNA, the CDR3 is TGTGCCAGCAGCTTAGCTCGGGGTACCTACAATGAGCAGTTCTTC. This translates into CASSLARGTYNEQFF.

The chain employs TRBV11-2 and TRBJ2-5; 8 bases agree with TRBD2. V shed 5 bases and J 4 bases; nucleotides not matched to a gene: 9. The CDR3 runs to 15 residues. Per germline, CDR1 SGHAT and CDR2 FQNNGV. The CDR3 reads CASSGRTAGVETQYF. The CDR3 DNA follows: TGTGCCAGCAGCGGCCGGACAGCGGGGGTAGAGACCCAGTACTTC.

The chain links TRBV11-1 to TRBJ1-4, with D perhaps TRBD1 (6 bases). With 5 bases removed from V and 9 bases from J, the gap between germline ends came to 16 bases. Germline loops: CDR1 SGHAT, CDR2 FQDESV (reference sequence). The CDR3 spans 14 residues. The CDR3 nucleotides are TGTGCCAGCAGCCCGCCGGGACAAACAAAAAAACTGTTTTTT. This translates into CASSPPGQTKKLFF.

The rearrangement uses TRBV28 and TRBJ1-6, with a weak D call TRBD1 (6 bases). CDR3 length: 14 residues. Trimming stripped 5 bases from V and 9 bases from J, with 14 bases between. Germline V gene data show CDR1 as MDHEN and CDR2 as SYDVKM. As DNA, the CDR3 is TGTGCCAGCAGTCGGGGGGGGGCAAGTTCACCCCTCCACTTT. It encodes CASSRGGASSPLHF.

The rearrangement uses TRBV5-6 and TRBJ1-5, with D hard to call. Trimming removed 0 bases at V and 5 bases at J, with 6 bases between. Germline CDR1 and CDR2: SGHDT and YYEEEE. This CDR3 contains 13 residues. CDR3 sequence: CASSLGRYQPQHF. The CDR3 nucleotides read TGTGCCAGCAGCTTGGGCAGATATCAGCCCCAGCATTTT.

The rearrangement joins TRBV6-6 to TRBJ1-1; weak D call: TRBD1 (5 bases). CDR3 length: 15 amino acids. The V end lost 6 bases, the J end lost 0 bases, and 14 bases lay between the germline ends. Germline CDR1 and CDR2: MNHNY and SVGAGI (reference sequence). CDR3 sequence (DNA): TGTGCCAGCAGCCCGAATATGGGGGTGAACACTGAAGCTTTCTTT. It yields the protein CASSPNMGVNTEAFF.

This chain joins TRBV29-1 and TRBJ1-1; D gene unclear. V dropped 2 bases and J dropped 1 base, with 11 bases sitting between them. The CDR3 runs 14 residues. Germline loops: CDR1 SQVTM, CDR2 ANQGSEA. This chain's CDR3 is CSVELLTKNTEAFF. The CDR3 nucleotides read TGCAGCGTTGAACTCCTGACAAAGAACACTGAAGCTTTCTTT.

A single count supports this clone. V usage is TRBV5-1 and J usage is TRBJ1-1, with D possibly being TRBD1 (5 bases). V was shortened by 2 bases and J by 1 base, with 9 bases between the two germline ends. Germline V gene lookup returns CDR1 SGHRS and CDR2 YFSETQ. This CDR3 region has 14 residues. The CDR3 spells CASSFPGPNTEAFF. The CDR3 bases are TGCGCCAGCAGCTTCCCAGGGCCGAACACTGAAGCTTTCTTT.

CDR3 nucleotide sequence: TGTGCCATCAGTGCGAGTAGCGGGGGCTCGGATACGCAGTATTTT. Translating it yields CAISASSGGSDTQYF. The chain links TRBV10-3 to TRBJ2-3; 9 bases match TRBD2. The CDR3 loop spans 15 amino acids. The V and J ends lost 4 bases and 6 bases, in that order; junction bases with no gene match: 8. CDR1 ENHRY and CDR2 SYGVKD come from the germline V gene.

The V call is TRBV15, the J call TRBJ1-6; D might be TRBD1 (6 bases). Looked up from germline, CDR1 is LNHNV and CDR2 is YYDKDF (reference sequence). Trimming shortened V by 3 bases and J by 7 bases, and 13 bases separated the two germline ends. This CDR3 is built from 15 residues. The CDR3 DNA reads TGTGCCACCAGCAGTAACAGGGTCGCCAATTCACCCCTCCACTTT. Translating gives CATSSNRVANSPLHF.

This sequence joins TRBV29-1 and TRBJ1-2, with a tentative D call TRBD1 (6 bases). The CDR3 has 12 residues. Trimming stripped 7 bases from V and 2 bases from J, with 11 bases between. Germline V gene sequence: CDR1 SQVTM, CDR2 ANQGSEA. The CDR3: CSASGGNYGYTF. The CDR3 nucleotides read TGCAGCGCCAGCGGGGGCAACTATGGCTACACCTTC.

This chain uses TRBV2 with TRBJ1-2; tentative D call: TRBD1 (5 bases). CDR3 length: 16 residues. The germline V gene encodes CDR1 SNHLY and CDR2 FYNNEI. With 4 bases removed from V and 2 bases from J, the gap between germline ends came to 17 bases. The CDR3 DNA reads TGTGCCAGCAGTGCCCTCTACACCGGGGGAAACTATGGCTACACCTTC. Translation gives CASSALYTGGNYGYTF.

The chain is built from TRBV7-2 and TRBJ1-2; D is perhaps TRBD1 (6 bases). The V end was cut by 3 bases, the J end by 5 bases, with 13 bases between. There are 14 residues in the CDR3. Germline V gene lookup returns CDR1 SGHTA and CDR2 FQGNSA. CDR3 amino acids: CASSFTGLAYGYTF. The CDR3 nucleotides are TGTGCCAGCAGCTTCACAGGGCTGGCGTATGGCTACACCTTC.

This clone was seen only once. This chain links TRBV6-1 with TRBJ1-1, with D hard to call. The CDR3 runs 14 residues. Germline CDR1 and CDR2: MNHNS and SASEGT. The V end was cut by 2 bases, the J end by 1 base, with 8 bases between. DNA of the CDR3: TGTGCCAGCAGTGAACCGACGGGGAACACTGAAGCTTTCTTT. Translated: CASSEPTGNTEAFF.

With respect to this clone: The same CDR3 arises from other DNA sequences in this sample as well. The chain links TRBV27 to TRBJ1-5; no clear D. Per germline, CDR1 MNHEY and CDR2 SMNVEV (reference sequence). The germline V and J ends were trimmed by 3 bases and 4 bases, with 7 bases remaining between them. There are 13 residues in the CDR3. CDR3 loop: CASSFGGNQPQHF. CDR3 sequence (DNA): TGTGCCAGCAGTTTCGGAGGGAATCAGCCCCAGCATTTT.

DNA for the CDR3: TGTGCCAGCAGCCTCGGACTACTCTACAATGAGCAGTTCTTC. Translating gives CASSLGLLYNEQFF. This chain connects TRBV3-1 (or the pseudogene TRBV3-2) to TRBJ2-1; a possible D gene is TRBD2 (6 bases). The CDR3 is made up of 14 amino acids. The ends were cut back, 4 bases at V and 3 bases at J, with 10 bases in the middle. Germline V lookup: CDR1 LGHDT, CDR2 YNNKEL (reference sequence).

The count of this clone is one. The CDR3 sequence: CASSHSSGAPRDEQYF. The DNA for the CDR3 is TGTGCCAGCAGCCACTCGTCAGGGGCGCCAAGGGACGAGCAGTACTTC. V usage is TRBV3-1 (or the pseudogene TRBV3-2) and J usage is TRBJ2-7; D is perhaps TRBD1 (6 bases). CDR1 and CDR2 (germline): LGHDT, YNNKEL (reference sequence). V was pared by 3 bases and J by 5 bases, with 20 bases between. CDR3 length equals 16 residues.